These 8 T cell receptor beta chains came from one sample sequenced in a study of T cell changes during pregnancy in multiple sclerosis. Produced via immunoSEQ multiplex PCR; TCRdb's table is partial and in-frame only. This table has about 56,000 clones, 70% to 90% appearing once. The sample consisted of peripheral blood, taken after pregnancy. Every receptor here comes from a female donor with multiple sclerosis, enrolled in a pregnancy study.

This clone is a singleton in its sample. The rearrangement joins TRBV18 to TRBJ2-5; D might be TRBD1 (5 bases). Trimming left V 5 bases short and J 4 bases short, with 11 bases between. CDR3 length equals 13 residues. Germline V gene lookup returns CDR1 KGHSH and CDR2 LQKENI. The CDR3, as DNA: TGTGCCAGCTCAGCCTACCAGGGAGAGACCCAGTACTTC. As protein: CASSAYQGETQYF.

V gene TRBV7-8 combines with J gene TRBJ1-1; D possibly corresponds to TRBD1 (6 bases). V dropped 3 bases and J dropped 5 bases, with 10 bases sitting between them. Germline CDR1 is SGHVS and CDR2 is FQNEAQ. This CDR3 is built from 13 residues. The CDR3 here is CASSFPGETEAFF. In DNA form, the CDR3 reads TGTGCCAGCAGCTTCCCAGGGGAAACTGAAGCTTTCTTT.

The rearrangement joins TRBV7-9 to TRBJ1-2, with D maybe TRBD1 (6 bases). Per the germline V gene, CDR1 is SEHNR and CDR2 is FQNEAQ (reference sequence). V was pared by 5 bases and J by 4 bases, with 20 bases between. The CDR3 has 16 amino acids. CDR3 in DNA: TGTGCCAGCAGCCCGGGGGGCTCGCTTAATTTCTATGGCTACACCTTC. It yields the protein CASSPGGSLNFYGYTF.

The chain employs TRBV5-4 and TRBJ2-3, with a tentative D call TRBD1 (6 bases). Trimming stripped 1 base from V and 6 bases from J, with 12 bases between. Per the germline V gene, CDR1 is SGHNT and CDR2 is YYREEE (reference sequence). CDR3 size: 14 residues. This CDR3 reads CASSLSGDHDTQYF. The DNA of the CDR3 is TGTGCCAGCAGCTTGTCAGGGGACCACGATACGCAGTATTTT.

V gene TRBV12-5 combines with J gene TRBJ1-1; 7 nucleotides line up with TRBD1. This CDR3 comprises 14 residues. The V gene's germline CDR1 is LGHNT and CDR2 FRNRAP. V lost 6 bases, J lost 3 bases, and 7 bases stayed unmatched. The CDR3 region is CASGPGTAYTEAFF. In nucleotides, the CDR3 is TGTGCTAGTGGACCCGGGACAGCATACACTGAAGCTTTCTTT.

The V gene is TRBV2, the J gene TRBJ1-1, with 7 bases fitting TRBD1. Germline V gene sequence: CDR1 SNHLY, CDR2 FYNNEI. CDR3 length equals 17 residues. V was clipped by 5 bases and J by 2 bases; unmatched bases: 14. CDR3 coding DNA: TGTGCCAGCAGTCTCTTCCCAAACCGACAGGGAAACACTGAAGCTTTCTTT. It specifies CASSLFPNRQGNTEAFF.

This chain joins TRBV12-5 and TRBJ1-2, with a weak D call TRBD1 (5 bases). CDR1 is LGHNT, CDR2 FRNRAP, per germline. The CDR3 has 11 residues. V was trimmed by 8 bases and J by 7 bases, leaving 11 bases between them. The CDR3, as DNA: TGTGCTAGTTACGGGGGTGGTGGCTACACCTTC. Its protein is CASYGGGGYTF.

This clone was counted a single time. The chain carries TRBV5-6 and TRBJ2-3; TRBD2 agrees at 7 bases. Germline values: CDR1 SGHDT, CDR2 YYEEEE. CDR3 length equals 16 residues. The V segment lost 5 bases and the J segment 4 bases; nucleotides outside the gene matches: 13. As DNA, the CDR3 is TGTGCCAGCAGGCCTGGAAGCGGGATCCGGGCAGATACGCAGTATTTT. Protein product: CASRPGSGIRADTQYF.